The present T cell receptor (beta chain) was sequenced within a study of metastatic and nonmetastatic thyroid tumors. The overall study: Both malignant and benign thyroid patients supplied peripheral blood and tumor or nodule tissue samples, across which the repertoires of these patients were then compared. Findings and limits, study-wide: Significantly greater TCR beta diversity was reportedly found in malignant thyroid tumors than in benign nodules (in blood and tumor).

The V end lost 5 bases, the J end lost 8 bases, and 15 bases lay between the germline ends. Germline lookup yields CDR1 SGHAT and CDR2 FQNNGV. This CDR3 is built from 13 residues. Original processing notes: The study built a papillary thyroid cancer distant-metastasis classifier from CDR3 differences across clinicopathological groups. MiXCR re-clonotyped the PCR reads for TCRdb. Clone size and V and J calls follow TCRdb, not the original study. Of just over 15,000 clones listed, about 35% are singletons. Nobody among the patients had been given any treatment before thyroid surgery. This clone was picked up many times. Its antigen is still unknown.

This clonotype was obtained from a male donor with papillary thyroid cancer or a benign thyroid nodule (not recorded which). Some clones in this sample may be carry-over from other donors' samples. The sample consisted of tumor tissue. The genes are TRBV11-2 and TRBJ1-2; possible D gene TRBD1, 5 bases. CDR3 amino acids: CASSTGPREGYTF. CDR3 coding DNA: TGTGCCAGCAGCACTGGACCCAGGGAGGGCTACACCTTC.